Described below is a single T cell receptor beta chain sequence and its context. Just one base apart from a much larger clone, this may be a read error. The CDR3 has 14 residues. The germline V gene encodes CDR1 MNHEY and CDR2 SVGAGI. This entry comes from a study of tumor-infiltrating lymphocytes in primary liver carcinoma. Study overall: The patients presented with primary liver carcinoma, which was managed through surgical resection. Samples gave roughly 3.65 to 7.13 million productive TCRbeta reads, similar across tissue types.

Constant-region priming of approximately 500 ng total RNA yielded TCR beta cDNA. Modified slightly, ARM-PCR produced TCR beta libraries over three nested multiplex PCR rounds. Running about 11 cycles apiece, the first two PCR rounds relied on TRBV1-TRBV30 forward primers together with a C-beta reverse primer. TCRdb passed the multiplex PCR reads through MiXCR, listing each CDR3 protein once. Of almost 200,000 distinct CDR3 sequences in the sample, roughly 61% were seen once. In addition to blood RNA drawn from unsorted whole blood, germline DNA was extracted. Four milliliters of peripheral blood were collected before surgery.

This chain links TRBV6-5 with TRBJ1-1, with a tentative D call TRBD1 (6 bases). The sequenced material came from peripheral blood. The origin of this receptor is a woman aged 55-69 years with primary liver carcinoma and hepatitis B virus infection. The CDR3 spells CASKKGGAFTEDFF. The CDR3 DNA sequence: TGTGCCAGCAAAAAAGGGGGAGCCTTCACTGAAGATTTCTTT.